The following is a TCR beta chain sequence with its context. This clonotype turned up a few times. It lacks a known antigen. Base qualities are not recorded, but no much larger clone differs from it by a single base. This entry belongs to a study of early T cells in non-severe SARS-CoV-2 infection (dated by TCRdb to the early 2020s). About the investigation overall: Because TCR sequencing was done on bulk RNA from unsorted whole blood, the alpha and beta chains could not be paired.

The library was produced with 5' RACE. Sequencing took place on a NextSeq 500. To correct for sequencing error and PCR bias, the TCR library protocol tagged individual cDNA molecules with unique molecular identifiers. Sequencing covered both TCR alpha and beta chains, and within each sample the abundances of alpha and beta sequences were tightly co-correlated. In the original analysis: Decombinator V4 was used to annotate the V gene, J gene and CDR3 of the TCR sequences. Expanded TCRs were defined as changing significantly between any two time points under a Poisson model with p below 0.0001. TCR abundances were normalised to the total number of TCRs sequenced per sample and were expressed as counts per million. VDJdb, accessed 1 November 2021, was searched for CMV, EBV and SARS-CoV-2 annotated TCRs, with TCRs annotated for multiple antigens excluded. TCRdb reprocessing: public reads trimmed at Q25 with fastp, clones called with MiXCR, in-frame beta chains kept. Duplicate CDR3 protein sequences are folded into a single record with the most common DNA and genes. TCRdb, not the original authors, processed these V and J calls. Across this sample there are tens of thousands of distinct CDR3 sequences, with over 4.5% seen only once. Clones ranked in the top ten supply approximately 4.6% of the sample.

Overall study results and their limits: VDJdb matching was skewed toward anti-spike CD8 responses and likely underestimated virus-specific expansions by missing private and CD4 specificities.

The study was a case-control design nested within a healthcare worker cohort in London, UK, with weekly nasopharyngeal swab PCR tests and blood sampling. Healthcare workers were recruited during the week of the UK lockdown, between 23 and 31 March 2020, and followed weekly for up to 16 weeks. Sequencing was carried out using whole blood. The sequence came from an adult who was a healthcare worker with PCR-confirmed SARS-CoV-2 infection or an uninfected control (not recorded which).

The DNA reads as follows: TGCGCCAGCAGTGCGGATTGGGGAACTGAAGCTTTCTTT. Its protein product is CASSADWGTEAFF. The sequence is built from TRBV5-1 and TRBJ1-1; a confident D gene designation cannot be given. Based on the germline V gene, the CDR1 and CDR2 sequences are SGHRS and YFSETQ. Inclusive of the bounding cysteine and phenylalanine, the CDR3 is 13 residues long. Only CDR3 DNA is held: 39 bases, read in frame from base 1. A distance of 13 bases separates the germline ends of V and J, which lose 5 bases and 5 bases respectively.